The 23 T cell receptor beta chains listed next were all sequenced from one sample in a study of esophageal squamous cell carcinoma under preoperative chemotherapy. Time point in this sample: after preoperative PTX-NDP chemotherapy. TCRdb re-analysed the PCR reads in MiXCR, keeping a single row per CDR3 protein. The sample lists about 32,000 distinct CDR3 sequences, less than 65% seen once, with roughly 24% in the top ten. The specimen was collected from a patient given preoperative chemotherapy. The receptors were sampled from a human donor with esophageal squamous cell carcinoma. The donor label of this sample is uncertain.

This clonotype was observed a few times. The chain employs TRBV6-1 and TRBJ1-1, with TRBD1 identical over 7 bases. The CDR3 sequence is 13 residues long. Germline CDR1 and CDR2: MNHNS and SASEGT. Trimming at V came to 4 bases and at J to 5 bases, leaving 4 bases not matched to a gene. The CDR3 DNA reads TGTGCCAGCAGTGTTGACAGGGTGACTGAAGCTTTCTTT. This translates into CASSVDRVTEAFF.

The chain recombines TRBV7-3 with TRBJ2-4; a weak D match, TRBD2 (6 bases). Germline CDR1 reads SGHTA; CDR2 reads FQGTGA. This CDR3 has 17 residues. V dropped 5 bases and J dropped 12 bases, with 29 bases sitting between them. In nucleotides, the CDR3 is TGTGCCAGCAGCCCAGGGACGGGGCGGGGAGCCAAAAATACTCAGTACTTC. This codes for CASSPGTGRGAKNTQYF.

About this clonotype itself: A read error may explain this, as a much larger clone is one base away. The chain links TRBV7-2 to TRBJ2-3, with D hard to call. Germline V gene sequence: CDR1 SGHTA, CDR2 FQGNSA. Trimming took 2 bases from V and 8 from J, leaving 8 bases between them. The CDR3 totals 12 residues. The CDR3 nucleotides are TGTGCCAGCAGCTTAATTCCAGGTACGCAGTATTTT. Translated, it gives CASSLIPGTQYF.

A note on this clonotype: The junction and the germline gene differ at one end; a read error may be behind it. The chain links TRBV12-3 or TRBV12-4 to TRBJ2-3, with D possibly matching TRBD2 (7 bases). CDR3 size: 15 residues. CDR3 protein: CARGLRGGDKNIQYF. Written as DNA, the CDR3 is TGTGCCCGCGGCTTGAGGGGGGGGGACAAAAATATTCAGTACTTT.

V usage is TRBV7-9 and J usage is TRBJ2-3, with 9 nucleotides matching TRBD2. The CDR3 is made up of 20 amino acids. Germline CDR1 SEHNR, CDR2 FQNEAQ (reference sequence). With 4 bases clipped from V and 9 bases from J, the junction kept 26 bases outside the gene matches. CDR3 nucleotide sequence: TGTGCCAGCAGCTCCAGTCCCGGGGGTAGCGGGGGCCCTGGCCAAGAGACGCAGTATTTT. Translated, it gives CASSSSPGGSGGPGQETQYF.

The table lists this clonotype with many counts. The chain uses TRBV7-8 and TRBJ2-1; 12 bases match TRBD2. The CDR3 has 16 amino acids. CDR1 and CDR2 from the germline V gene are SGHVS and FQNEAQ. J lost 6 bases, V lost 0 bases, and 3 bases had no gene match. The DNA of the CDR3 is TGTGCCAGCAGCTTAGCACCGGGACTAGCGGGCAATGAGCAGTTCTTC. It translates to CASSLAPGLAGNEQFF.

This clonotype showed up just once. No conserved phenylalanine or tryptophan is present at the end of the CDR3, so a read error is the likely explanation. The chain employs TRBV7-2 and TRBJ2-4; the match to TRBD2 covers 8 bases. The length of the CDR3 is 16 residues. In germline, CDR1 is SGHTA, CDR2 FQGNSA. The CDR3 sequence is CASSVAGLGAINTQYL. As DNA, the CDR3 is TGTGCCAGCAGCGTAGCGGGGCTGGGAGCCATAAATACTCAGTACTTA.

This clonotype has at least ten counts. The chain combines TRBV7-3 with TRBJ2-4; TRBD2 matches at 9 bases. In germline, CDR1 is SGHTA, CDR2 FQGTGA. V was pared by 3 bases and J by 3 bases, with 9 bases of the junction left unmatched. The CDR3 length is 17 residues. The DNA of the CDR3 is TGTGCCAGCAGCTTCATACCGGCGGGAGGGATCAAAAACATTCAGTACTTC. It specifies CASSFIPAGGIKNIQYF.

The chain employs TRBV12-3 or TRBV12-4 and TRBJ2-5; D tentatively reads TRBD1 or TRBD2 (5 bases each). The CDR3 is 14 residues long. CDR3 residues: CGGSGLGATDMQYF. The CDR3 DNA reads TGTGGCGGCTCGGGGCTAGGAGCCACAGACATGCAGTACTTC.

Remarks on this clonotype: A read error may produce the germline difference seen at one junction end. V usage is TRBV7-8 and J usage is TRBJ2-4; D is perhaps TRBD2 (7 bases). Germline V CDR1 and CDR2: SGHVS, FQNEAQ. The CDR3 runs 16 residues. This CDR3 reads CASSDLGGGAGNTQYF. The CDR3 nucleotides read TGTGCCAGCAGCGACCTGGGGGGGGGGGCCGGTAACACTCAGTACTTC. The variable domain in full, with the rest retrieved from reference TRBV7-8 and TRBJ2-4, is GAGVSQSPRYKVAKRGQDVALRCDPISGHVSLFWYQQALGQGPEFLTYFQNEAQLDKSGLPSDRFFAERPEGSVSTLKIQRTQQEDSAVYLCASSDLGGGAGNTQYFGAGTRLSVL.

This clonotype has ten or more counts. The rearrangement uses TRBV19 and TRBJ2-5; TRBD1 matches at 10 bases. CDR1 and CDR2 (germline): LNHDA, SQIVND (reference sequence). Trimming cost V 7 bases and J 4 bases; bases outside gene matches: 6. The CDR3 has 14 residues. In nucleotides, the CDR3 is TGTGCCAGTATGGGACAGGGGAAGGGAGAGACCCAGTACTTC. This gives the protein CASMGQGKGETQYF.

CDR3: CASSSQAASGANVLTF. The CDR3 DNA reads as TGTGCCAGCTCATCACAGGCTGCCTCTGGGGCCAACGTCCTGACTTTC. This sequence joins TRBV18 and TRBJ2-6, with a weak D call TRBD1 (5 bases). CDR1 KGHSH and CDR2 LQKENI come from the germline V gene. Trimming took off 5 bases at V and 0 bases at J, with 11 bases between the two ends. The CDR3 loop spans 16 amino acids.

This clonotype was seen repeatedly, ten times or more. The V gene is TRBV6-1, the J gene TRBJ2-2; D is unclear. The germline V gene has CDR1 MNHNS and CDR2 SASEGT. The CDR3 totals 11 residues. The V and J ends lost 9 bases and 7 bases respectively, with 9 bases between them. The CDR3 here is CARPPVGELFF. Here the CDR3 DNA reads TGTGCCAGACCCCCGGTCGGGGAGCTGTTTTTT.

Many counts were recorded for this clonotype. This chain joins TRBV7-2 and TRBJ2-1; the D is unclear. The germline V gene encodes CDR1 SGHTA and CDR2 FQGNSA. V lost 7 bases and J lost 7, with 11 bases in between. The CDR3 sequence is 12 residues long. The CDR3 sequence is CASKGASNEQFF. DNA for the CDR3: TGTGCCAGCAAGGGCGCTTCAAATGAGCAGTTCTTC. The whole variable domain, filled in from reference TRBV7-2 and TRBJ2-1, reads GAGVSQSPSNKVTEKGKDVELRCDPISGHTALYWYRQSLGQGLEFLIYFQGNSAPDKSGLPSDRFSAERTGGSVSTLTIQRTQQEDSAVYLCASKGASNEQFFGPGTRLTVL.

This rearrangement joins TRBV11-2 to TRBJ2-1; TRBD2 is a possible D gene (6 bases). V was pared by 1 base and J by 10 bases, with 17 bases between. The CDR3 is made up of 15 amino acids. Germline values: CDR1 SGHAT, CDR2 FQNNGV. CDR3 nucleotides: TGTGCCAGCAGCTTAGGGAATGTGCTAGCGCCCGAGCAGTTCTTC. Its protein is CASSLGNVLAPEQFF.

Note on this clonotype: The conserved closing phenylalanine or tryptophan is absent in this CDR3, likely reflecting a read error. It is unclear where the CDR3 begins or ends on the DNA, so no DNA is shown, and the CDR3 is as TCRdb lists it. V and J are TRBV7-8 and TRBJ2-5; TRBD2, as called in the table, went unchecked against the DNA. Inclusive of both ends, the CDR3 amounts to 16 amino acids. Germline lookup yields CDR1 SGHVS and CDR2 FQNEAQ. This CDR3 is CASSPRLAGASETQLS.

V usage is TRBV10-3 and J usage is TRBJ2-1; TRBD2 matches at 7 bases. This CDR3 contains 16 residues. Germline assignment: CDR1 ENHRY and CDR2 SYGVKD. The V and J ends lost 0 bases and 2 bases, in that order; junction bases with no gene match: 4. For the CDR3, the DNA is TGTGCCATCAGTGAGTCTCCCGCGGGGGCCTACAATGAGCAGTTCTTC. It is translated as CAISESPAGAYNEQFF.

This clonotype is termed medium-sized (0.01 to 0.1%). V and J are TRBV7-2 and TRBJ1-2; D is undetermined. The CDR3 totals 14 residues. V lost 1 base to trimming and J lost 2 bases, with 8 bases between them. CDR1 is SGHTA, CDR2 FQGNSA, per germline. Here the CDR3 reads CASSLETENYGYTF. DNA of the CDR3: TGTGCCAGCAGCTTAGAAACGGAAAACTATGGCTACACCTTC.

Comment on this clonotype: At one of its ends the junction is not consistent with the germline gene, which may arise from a read error. The gene calls are TRBV7-3 and TRBJ2-3; 8 nucleotides agree with TRBD2. The CDR3 has 17 residues. Germline loops: CDR1 SGHTA, CDR2 FQGTGA. In nucleotides, the CDR3 is TGTGCCAGCAGCCCGGGGACTAGGGGGGGGGCCGCAGATACCCAGTATTTT. Its protein product is CASSPGTRGGAADTQYF.

The gene calls are TRBV7-3 and TRBJ2-5; 8 bases map to TRBD2. The J call could be wrong; TRBJ2-3 is a better fit for the DNA end. Germline loops: CDR1 SGHTA, CDR2 FQGTGA. This CDR3 region has 17 residues. CDR3 protein: CASSPRLGRGDRETQYF. CDR3 in DNA: TGTGCCAGCAGTCCGAGGCTGGGGCGGGGGGACCGAGAGACCCAGTATTTT.

The chain has TRBV12-3 or TRBV12-4 and TRBJ2-7; 9 bases are a match to TRBD1. Trimming removed 6 bases from V and 8 bases from J; junction bases left unmatched: 14. This CDR3 region has 15 residues. In nucleotides, the CDR3 is TGTGCCAGCAGCCCGAGTGGGGGACAGGGTATGAAGCAGTACTTC. This translates into CASSPSGGQGMKQYF.

This clonotype was seen many times. V and J are TRBV6-8 and TRBJ2-1; D is undetermined. The J call could be wrong; TRBJ2-7 is a better fit for the DNA end. The germline V gene encodes CDR1 MNHGY and CDR2 SAAAGT. The CDR3 loop spans 10 amino acids. DNA for the CDR3: TGTGCCAGCAAGGGCAATGAGCAGTACTTC. Translated: CASKGNEQYF.

In its sample, this clonotype was seen a few times. The chain uses TRBV5-4 and TRBJ2-3, with D perhaps TRBD1 (6 bases). The CDR3 spans 13 residues. V was pared by 0 bases and J by 6 bases, with 8 bases between. Germline values: CDR1 SGHNT, CDR2 YYREEE (reference sequence). The CDR3 loop reads CASSLGGHDTQYF. The CDR3 nucleotides read TGTGCCAGCAGCTTGGGGGGGCATGATACGCAGTATTTT.